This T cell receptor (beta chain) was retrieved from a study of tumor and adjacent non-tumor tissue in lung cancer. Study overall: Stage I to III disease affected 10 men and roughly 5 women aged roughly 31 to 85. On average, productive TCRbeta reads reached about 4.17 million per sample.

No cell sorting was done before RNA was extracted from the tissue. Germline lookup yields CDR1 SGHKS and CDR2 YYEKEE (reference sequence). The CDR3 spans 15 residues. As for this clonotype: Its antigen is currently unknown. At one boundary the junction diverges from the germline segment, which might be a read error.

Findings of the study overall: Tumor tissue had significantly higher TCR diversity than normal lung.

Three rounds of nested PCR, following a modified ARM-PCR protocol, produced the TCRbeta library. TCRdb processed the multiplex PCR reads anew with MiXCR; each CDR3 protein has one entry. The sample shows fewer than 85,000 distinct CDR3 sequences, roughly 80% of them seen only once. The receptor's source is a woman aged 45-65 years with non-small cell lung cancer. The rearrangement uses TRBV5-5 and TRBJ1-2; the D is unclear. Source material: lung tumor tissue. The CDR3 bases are TGTGCCAGCAGCTTGGTATCCAATCAGAACTATGGCCACACCTTC. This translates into CASSLVSNQNYGHTF.